Sequencing of this TCR beta chain was carried out in a study of T cell repertoires in cytomegalovirus infection. Study in general: Well-studied HLA-B-restricted CMV epitopes were used in the study alongside recently identified HLA-C-restricted ones. In public TCR beta signatures, there were indications of both CMV infection and matching HLA type. Findings and limits, study-wide: Using cumulative public TCR beta family frequency, the authors identified those who carried CMV together with the relevant HLA. In two of eight donors, the top clonotype was HLA-C-restricted CMV-specific.

The germline V gene encodes CDR1 LGHDT and CDR2 YNNKEL (reference sequence). Trimming pared 4 bases from V and 5 bases from J, leaving 18 bases between. The CDR3 is made up of 15 amino acids. This clonotype was counted ten times or more. Its antigen is currently unknown. TCRdb redid the calling of the reads with MiXCR, one entry per CDR3 protein. The profile shows more than 250,000 distinct CDR3 sequences, approximately 25% of them singletons. The rearrangement links TRBV3-1 to TRBJ2-7, with D possibly matching TRBD1 (5 bases). Sample: cultured PBMCs, taken from culture after CMV antigen stimulation. The TCR originated in a human donor in good health (CMV status not recorded). Some clones in this sample may be carry-over from other donors' samples. The chain's CDR3 is CASSPILPGLHEQYF. In DNA, the CDR3 is TGTGCCAGCAGCCCTATCTTGCCAGGGCTCCACGAGCAGTACTTC.